Listed below are T cell receptor beta chains from one sample, sequenced in a study of blood T cell repertoires in COVID-19. Produced via immunoSEQ multiplex PCR; TCRdb's table is partial and in-frame only. The top ten clones hold under 3% of a sample with 360,000 or so clones, about 90% of them seen once. Sample: PBMCs or T cells enriched from blood (not recorded which). All receptors derive from a woman aged 25 to 45 who had recovered from COVID-19. Both conserved end residues are part of each CDR3. Fields, in order: D gene, clone size, V gene, J gene, CDR3 DNA, CDR3 protein. D genes are given only for firm matches. Clone size is shown for a subset of rows, as once, few, many or a class of expanded clone.

.,.,TRBV12-3/TRBV12-4,TRBJ1-6,TGTGCCAGCAGTTTTAAGGGGCATTCACCCCTCCACTTT,CASSFKGHSPLHF
.,.,TRBV27,TRBJ1-1,TGTGCCAGCAGTTTACTTACCCCGGGGGGCGATTCCACTGAAGCTTTCTTT,CASSLLTPGGDSTEAFF
.,once,TRBV4-2,TRBJ1-6,TGTGCCAGCAGCCGATCCGGAGGCCCAGGTGAGGTAAATTCACCCCTCCACTTT,CASSRSGGPGEVNSPLHF
TRBD2,.,TRBV28,TRBJ2-1,TGTGCCAGCAGTCCCCCGGGACTAGCGGGACGGGATGAGCAGTTCTTC,CASSPPGLAGRDEQFF
.,once,TRBV6-4,TRBJ2-1,TGTGCCAGCAGTGCGCGTGGGAGCGGCTCCTACAATGAGCAGTTCTTC,CASSARGSGSYNEQFF
.,.,TRBV12-3/TRBV12-4,TRBJ2-1,TGTGCCAGCAGTTTTGGGGGGAATGAGCAGTTCTTC,CASSFGGNEQFF
.,.,TRBV7-3,TRBJ2-2,TGTGCCAGCAGCACGTACTATGGGGGAAGGGGGACCGGGGAGCTGTTTTTT,CASSTYYGGRGTGELFF
TRBD2,.,TRBV5-4,TRBJ2-7,TGTGCCAGCAGCGCCGGGACTAGCGCCGAGCAGTACTTC,CASSAGTSAEQYF
.,.,TRBV2,TRBJ1-1,TGTGCCAGCAGTCTCACTGAAGCTTTCTTT,CASSLTEAFF
.,once,TRBV29-1,TRBJ2-2,TGCAGCGTTTGGGGGCGCGGGACCGGGGAGCTGTTTTTT,CSVWGRGTGELFF
.,.,TRBV27,TRBJ1-2,TGTGCCAGCAGTTTCTGGCAGGGAGGCGGCTACACCTTC,CASSFWQGGGYTF
.,.,TRBV10-3,TRBJ2-7,TGTGCCATCAGTGAGGTGGGAGTTTACGAGCAGTACTTC,CAISEVGVYEQYF
TRBD1,.,TRBV5-4,TRBJ2-7,TGTGCCAGCAGCCCTGAAGGACAGGTGGCCTACGAGCAGTACTTC,CASSPEGQVAYEQYF
TRBD2,.,TRBV28,TRBJ2-7,TGTGCCAGCAGTTTATTAGCGGGAGGTGAGCAGTACTTC,CASSLLAGGEQYF
.,.,TRBV6-2/TRBV6-3,TRBJ1-2,TGTGCCAGCAGTTACAGACAGTTCTATGGCTACACCTTC,CASSYRQFYGYTF
TRBD1,.,TRBV5-1,TRBJ2-7,TGCGCCAGCAGCCAGACAGGGGACTCCTACGAGCAGTACTTC,CASSQTGDSYEQYF
TRBD2,.,TRBV27,TRBJ2-5,TGTGCCAGCAGTGCATCACTAGCGGGAGGAGGTTTGGAGACCCAGTACTTC,CASSASLAGGGLETQYF
.,.,TRBV24-1,TRBJ2-1,TGTGCCACCAGTGATTTAGAGGGGGTAGGTGGGAGAGGTTTCTTC,CATSDLEGVGGRGFF
.,few,TRBV7-8,TRBJ2-5,TGTGCCAGCAGCTTAGTACAAAGGAGCCCCGCCGAAGAGACCCAGTACTTC,CASSLVQRSPAEETQYF
.,.,TRBV9,TRBJ2-2,TGTGCCAGCAGCGTAGTTGGCGGAGAGAACACCGGGGAGCTGTTTTTT,CASSVVGGENTGELFF
TRBD2,.,TRBV5-1,TRBJ2-1,TGCGCCAGCAGCTTGCTCCCTAGCGGGAGCTCCTACAATGAGCAGTTCTTC,CASSLLPSGSSYNEQFF
TRBD1,.,TRBV27,TRBJ2-2,TGTGCCAGCAGTTTAACGCGGGACAGGGTGGGCACCGGGGAGCTGTTTTTT,CASSLTRDRVGTGELFF
.,.,TRBV5-4,TRBJ1-1,TGTGCCAGCAGCCAGATACAGAGCACTGAAGCTTTCTTT,CASSQIQSTEAFF
TRBD2,.,TRBV10-2,TRBJ2-1,TGCGCCAGCAGCGCAGCGGTTAGCGGGGTCGATGAGCAGTTCTTC,CASSAAVSGVDEQFF
.,.,TRBV9,TRBJ1-3,TGTGCCAGCAGCGCGACACAGGTTTTACCTGGAAACACCATATATTTT,CASSATQVLPGNTIYF
.,.,TRBV2,TRBJ2-7,TGTGCCAGCAGTGATCAGGGCCGCTTGTACGAGCAGTACTTC,CASSDQGRLYEQYF
TRBD1,.,TRBV4-2,TRBJ2-2,TGTGCCAGCAGACCCTCGACAGGGGGCTTGGGGGAGCTGTTTTTT,CASRPSTGGLGELFF
.,.,TRBV21-1,TRBJ2-1,TGTGCCAGCAGCAAAGTTGGACTAGCGCCGAGGAATGAGCAGTTCTTC,CASSKVGLAPRNEQFF
TRBD1,.,TRBV28,TRBJ1-1,TGTGCCAGCAGTCTACAGACAGGGGTAGCTTTCTTT,CASSLQTGVAFF
TRBD2,.,TRBV4-1,TRBJ2-7,TGCGCCAGCAGCCAAGATACTAGCGTAACCTACGAGCAGTACTTC,CASSQDTSVTYEQYF
.,.,TRBV20-1,TRBJ1-4,TGCAGTGCTAGTGAATACCGGGATGTGTTTTTT,CSASEYRDVFF
.,.,TRBV7-2,TRBJ2-5,TGTGCCAGCAGCCTTGTGGGCCGAAGTAAAAAAGAGACCCAGTACTTC,CASSLVGRSKKETQYF
.,.,TRBV25-1,TRBJ2-1,TGTGCCAGCAGCCCGACAGATTCCTACAATGAGCAGTTCTTC,CASSPTDSYNEQFF
TRBD2,.,TRBV3-1/TRBV3-2,TRBJ2-1,TGTGCCAGCAGCCAAGTAAGTGGGCCTAGCGGGAGCGATGAGCAGTTCTTC,CASSQVSGPSGSDEQFF
.,.,TRBV19,TRBJ1-2,TGTGCCAGTAGTATTCGGGACTATGGCTACACCTTC,CASSIRDYGYTF
TRBD1,.,TRBV9,TRBJ2-1,TGTGCCAGCAGCACAGGACAGGGCGAGCAGTTCTTC,CASSTGQGEQFF
.,once,TRBV7-2,TRBJ2-7,TGTGCCAGCAGCTTAAGGAGACAGCTGGCCCACGAGCAGTACTTC,CASSLRRQLAHEQYF